Listed below are T cell receptor beta chains from one sample, sequenced in a study of OX40 agonist ivuxolimab in advanced cancers. The assay was immunoSEQ multiplex PCR, and TCRdb's table has in-frame clones only and misses some. The sample carries about 62,000 clones, roughly 85% recorded once. Sequences were derived from CD4+ or CD8+ T cells sorted from blood, sampled in a trial of the OX40 agonist ivuxolimab. Receptors originate from an adult with an advanced solid tumor such as melanoma, head and neck, liver or kidney cancer. The CDR3 runs from the conserved cysteine through the conserved F or W.

>16|TRBV6-1|TRBJ2-5
CASSEPLHMETETQYF
>12|TRBV9|TRBJ2-6
CASSETANVLTF
>18|TRBV9|TRBJ2-6
CASSAGLAGYSGANVLTF
>16|TRBV13|TRBJ2-2
CASSTWTAPGTGELFF
>15|TRBV2|TRBJ2-3
CASNLRDLRSATQYF
>13|TRBV5-4|TRBJ1-1
CASSSRRTEEAFF
>14|TRBV18|TRBJ1-1
CASSPSQGATEAFF
>17|TRBV19|TRBJ1-5
CASSIRGTELSNQPQHF
>14|TRBV9|TRBJ2-5
CASSVSSLGETQYF
>13|TRBV29-1|TRBJ2-5
CSVKKTSQETQYF
>15|TRBV11-2|TRBJ1-4
CASSLRGQLNEKLFF
>17|TRBV10-1|TRBJ2-1
CASSVSGSGSSYNEQFF
>16|TRBV5-4|TRBJ2-3
CASSFLAGGRADTQYF
>11|TRBV10-3|TRBJ1-1
CAVRTGAEAFF
>14|TRBV11-2|TRBJ1-5
CASSLSGGRQPQHF
>12|TRBV28|TRBJ1-1
CASTLGPTEAFF
>16|TRBV9|TRBJ2-1
CASSVGGVGEGGEQFF
>15|TRBV6-1|TRBJ1-5
CASSFQGVSNQPQHF
>18|TRBV7-3|TRBJ2-1
CASSLNLAAGGGRNEQFF
>14|TRBV7-9|TRBJ1-4
CASSGTGEREKLFF
>16|TRBV5-6|TRBJ2-5
CASSFFLSGGGETQYF
>15|TRBV7-8|TRBJ2-5
CASSFSWGIQETQYF
>16|TRBV28|TRBJ2-5
CASSSPPQQGEETQYF
>15|TRBV28|TRBJ1-4
CASSLSGGLGEKLFF
>16|TRBV7-8|TRBJ2-5
CASSPTGLADQETQYF
>16|TRBV5-4|TRBJ1-4
CASSLPGTEDNEKLFF
>17|TRBV28|TRBJ2-2
CASGTSGRAQNTGELFF
>16|TRBV7-9|TRBJ2-1
CASSLPGAGAYNEQFF
>15|TRBV4-1|TRBJ2-3
CASSQDPAGGDTQYF
>15|TRBV6-1|TRBJ1-2
CASSDDLGAHYGYTF
>14|TRBV27|TRBJ2-5
CASSLSIKRETQYF
>12|TRBV28|TRBJ2-1
CASSLWGDEQFF
>12|TRBV28|TRBJ2-7
CASTKPAYEQYF
>16|TRBV28|TRBJ1-1
CASTLSGRDSNTEAFF
>14|TRBV7-9|TRBJ2-1
CASTLDQINNEQFF
>14|TRBV6-5|TRBJ2-2
CASSFGENAGELFF
>15|TRBV28|TRBJ1-4
CASSLLQNSKEKLFF
>15|TRBV30|TRBJ2-7
CAWTAADRDVPNQYF
>13|TRBV6-5|TRBJ1-2
CASSPRSNYGYTF
>16|TRBV15|TRBJ2-7
CATSTRARGDLNEQYF
>16|TRBV29-1|TRBJ2-3
CSGTGTSGGGTDTQYF
>16|TRBV13|TRBJ1-3
CASSYDRSNSGNTIYF
>16|TRBV7-9|-
CASSLGFQGDLGEQYF
>8|TRBV28|TRBJ1-1
CASTEAFF
>14|TRBV9|TRBJ2-5
CASSVGNRGETQYF
>14|TRBV5-1|TRBJ2-7
CASSSDTNSYEQYF
>14|TRBV2|TRBJ2-2
CASSEFSSPGELFF
>13|TRBV4-1|TRBJ1-1
CASSQDQTAEAFF
>19|TRBV11-2|TRBJ2-1
CASSLDGASGGASYNEQFF